The source of this TCR beta chain is a study of blood T cell repertoires in COVID-19. Here immunoSEQ multiplex PCR was the method, and the copy in TCRdb shows in-frame clones only, minus some. The table shows fewer than 200,000 clones, with 70% to 90% occurring only once. Germline V gene lookup returns CDR1 SGHRS and CDR2 YFSETQ. Trimming left V 2 bases short and J 4 bases short, with 12 bases between. The CDR3 covers 14 residues. The gene calls are TRBV5-1 and TRBJ1-1; D might be TRBD1 (5 bases). The material sequenced was peripheral blood. This sequence was found in a man in his sixties who had recovered from COVID-19. The CDR3 DNA is TGCGCCAGCAGCTTTGGGGGGATCGGCACTGAAGCTTTCTTT. Residues: CASSFGGIGTEAFF. Supplemented by reference TRBV5-1 and TRBJ1-1, the full variable domain reads KAGVTQTPRYLIKTRGQQVTLSCSPISGHRSVSWYQQTPGQGLQFLFEYFSETQRNKGNFPGRFSGRQFSNSRSEMNVSTLELGDSALYLCASSFGGIGTEAFFGQGTRLTVV.